This T cell receptor beta chain is from a study of cytomegalovirus exposure and HLA in healthy donors. Study at large: HLA-typed donors were the source of about 85 million unique TCRs held in an early data release.

Both 60 Vbeta primers and 13 Jbeta primers went into the PCR. Sequencing used immunoSEQ multiplex PCR; TCRdb keeps in-frame clones, though not all of them. Found here are under 40,000 clones, 70% to 80% of them singletons; the top ten hold roughly 7.9%. Study-level points and caveats: TCR beta chains associated with HLA were, in a later analysis, more clonally expanded than equally common others. In a later analysis, a missense DCLRE1C variant was linked to TCR beta V- and J-gene trimming. TCR beta V segments were, for the most part, productive about 87% or about 30% of the time in an earlier analysis.

Losses at the gene ends were 6 bases for V and 2 bases for J; bases not matched to a gene: 9. In germline, CDR1 is SQVTM, CDR2 ANQGSEA. This CDR3 is built from 14 residues. This clone appeared a few times. The antigen remains unidentified. This chain links TRBV29-1 with TRBJ1-2; 7 nucleotides line up with TRBD1. The clonotype originates from a woman in her 30s in good health and CMV-seropositive. Sequencing was performed on PBMCs. CDR3 loop: CSVLRPGQNYGYTF. The CDR3, as DNA: TGCAGCGTACTACGCCCGGGACAGAACTATGGCTACACCTTC. The complete variable domain, with remaining parts taken from reference TRBV29-1 and TRBJ1-2, reads SAVISQKPSRDICQRGTSLTIQCQVDSQVTMMFWYRQQPGQSLTLIATANQGSEATYESGFVIDKFPISRPNLTFSTLTVSNMSPEDSSIYLCSVLRPGQNYGYTFGSGTRLTVV.